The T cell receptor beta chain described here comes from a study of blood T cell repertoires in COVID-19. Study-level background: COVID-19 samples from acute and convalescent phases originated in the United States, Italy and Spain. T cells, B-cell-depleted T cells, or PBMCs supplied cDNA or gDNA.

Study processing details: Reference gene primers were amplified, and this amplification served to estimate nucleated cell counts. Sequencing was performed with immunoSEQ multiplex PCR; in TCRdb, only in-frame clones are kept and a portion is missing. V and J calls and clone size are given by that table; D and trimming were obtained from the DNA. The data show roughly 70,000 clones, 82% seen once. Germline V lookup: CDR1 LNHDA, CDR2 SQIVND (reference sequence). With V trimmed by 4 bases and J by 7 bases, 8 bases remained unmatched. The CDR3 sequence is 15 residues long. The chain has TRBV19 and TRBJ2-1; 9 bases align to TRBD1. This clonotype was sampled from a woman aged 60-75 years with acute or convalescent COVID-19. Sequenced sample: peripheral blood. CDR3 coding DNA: TGTGCCAGTAGTAGTCCAGGACAGGGGCGAAATGAGCAGTTCTTC. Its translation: CASSSPGQGRNEQFF. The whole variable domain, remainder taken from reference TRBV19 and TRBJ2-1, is DGGITQSPKYLFRKEGQNVTLSCEQNLNHDAMYWYRQDPGQGLRLIYYSQIVNDFQKGDIAEGYSVSREKKESFPLTVTSAQKNPTAFYLCASSSPGQGRNEQFFGPGTRLTVL.